This TCR beta chain appears in the sequencing data of a study of STAT5B mutations in CD4+ large granular lymphocyte leukemia. General study findings and limits: Around 25% of private leukemic clonotypes occurred rarely in other patients' non-leukemic repertoires.

Measured with immunoSEQ multiplex PCR; TCRdb has only the in-frame clones, and not every one. This table holds about 30,000 clones, 65% to 85% found once. Of note for this clone: Antigen: not known.

There are 13 residues in the CDR3. V lost 4 bases and J 0 bases, leaving 4 bases between the germline ends. CDR1 GTSNPN and CDR2 SVGIG come from the germline V gene (reference sequence). The sequence was collected from a human donor in good health. What was sequenced was CD4+ T cells from blood buffy coats. The chain recombines TRBV30 with TRBJ2-6; unclear D gene. CDR3 amino acids: CAWTYSGANVLTF. The CDR3 DNA follows: TGTGCCTGGACTTACTCTGGGGCCAACGTCCTGACTTTC. The variable domain in full, with the rest retrieved from reference TRBV30 and TRBJ2-6, is SQTIHQWPATLVQPVGSPLSLECTVEGTSNPNLYWYRQAAGRGLQLLFYSVGIGQISSEVPQNLSASRPQDRQFILSSKKLLLSDSGFYLCAWTYSGANVLTFGAGSRLTVL.